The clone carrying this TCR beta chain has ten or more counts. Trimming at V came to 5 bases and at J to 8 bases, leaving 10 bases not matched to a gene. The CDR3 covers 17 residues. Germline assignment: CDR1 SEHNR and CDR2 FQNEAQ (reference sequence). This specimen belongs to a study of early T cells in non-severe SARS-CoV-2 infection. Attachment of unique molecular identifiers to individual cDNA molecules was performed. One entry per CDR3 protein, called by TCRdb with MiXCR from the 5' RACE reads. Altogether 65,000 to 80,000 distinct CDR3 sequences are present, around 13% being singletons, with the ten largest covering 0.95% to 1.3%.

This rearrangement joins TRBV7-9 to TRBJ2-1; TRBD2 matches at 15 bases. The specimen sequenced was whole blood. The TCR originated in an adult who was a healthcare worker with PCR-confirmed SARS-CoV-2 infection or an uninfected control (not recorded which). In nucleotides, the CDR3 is TGTGCCAGCAGCCCCCGGACTAGCGGGAGGGCCGTCGATGAGCAGTTCTTC. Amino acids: CASSPRTSGRAVDEQFF.